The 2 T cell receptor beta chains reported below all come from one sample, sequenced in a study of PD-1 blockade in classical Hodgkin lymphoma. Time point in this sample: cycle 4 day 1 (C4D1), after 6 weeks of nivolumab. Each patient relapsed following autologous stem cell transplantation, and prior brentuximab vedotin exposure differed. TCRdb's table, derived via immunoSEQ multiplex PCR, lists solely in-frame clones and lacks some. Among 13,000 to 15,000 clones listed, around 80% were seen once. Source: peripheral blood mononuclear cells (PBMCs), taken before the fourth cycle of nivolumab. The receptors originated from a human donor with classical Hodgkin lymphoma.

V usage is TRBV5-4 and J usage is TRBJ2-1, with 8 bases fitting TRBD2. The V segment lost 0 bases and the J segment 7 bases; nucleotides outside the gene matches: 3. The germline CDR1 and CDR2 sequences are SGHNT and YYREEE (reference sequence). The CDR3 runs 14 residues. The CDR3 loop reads CASSLGLAWNEQFF. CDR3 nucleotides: TGTGCCAGCAGCTTGGGACTAGCGTGGAATGAGCAGTTCTTC.

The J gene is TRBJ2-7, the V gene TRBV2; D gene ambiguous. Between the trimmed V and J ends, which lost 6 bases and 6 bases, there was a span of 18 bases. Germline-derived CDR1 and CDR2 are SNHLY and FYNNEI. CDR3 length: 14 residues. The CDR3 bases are TGTGCCAGCAGGGACCTTAGGGCGTTCGGCGAGCAGTACTTC. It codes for CASRDLRAFGEQYF.